Listed here are 6 T cell receptor beta chains from one sample, sequenced in a study of T cell responses to AZD1222 COVID-19 vaccine. Only in-frame clones appear in the TCRdb table, and some are missing; sequencing was by immunoSEQ multiplex PCR. The sample has under 200,000 clones; over 85% are singletons. Specimen: peripheral blood, collected 28 days after the second dose of the MenACWY control vaccine. The source is an adult who received the MenACWY meningococcal vaccine as a control.

The CDR3: CASSQEAGLAGLNEQFF. In DNA, the CDR3 is TGTGCCAGCAGCCAAGAGGCGGGACTAGCGGGATTGAATGAGCAGTTCTTC. The chain employs TRBV3-1 (or the pseudogene TRBV3-2) and TRBJ2-1; 13 bases fit TRBD2. This CDR3 spans 17 amino acids. The V and J ends lost 0 bases and 7 bases, in that order; junction bases with no gene match: 6. Germline V gene lookup returns CDR1 LGHDT and CDR2 YNNKEL (reference sequence).

This rearrangement joins TRBV27 to TRBJ2-1, with TRBD2 matching 10 bases. After removal of 3 bases from V and 1 base from J, the junction contained 3 bases not matched to a gene. The CDR3 is made up of 16 amino acids. CDR1 and CDR2 (germline): MNHEY, SMNVEV (reference sequence). CDR3 residues: CASSLTSGWSYNEQFF. The CDR3 DNA is TGTGCCAGCAGTTTGACTAGCGGGTGGTCCTACAATGAGCAGTTCTTC.

The chain joins TRBV20-1 to TRBJ1-1; D is unresolved. The CDR3 is 15 residues long. V was shortened by 3 bases and J by 0 bases, with 14 bases between the two germline ends. Germline V gene sequence: CDR1 DFQATT, CDR2 SNEGSKA (reference sequence). CDR3 residues: CSASPPGMMNTEAFF. The DNA for the CDR3 is TGCAGTGCTAGTCCTCCAGGCATGATGAACACTGAAGCTTTCTTT.

This chain connects TRBV27 to TRBJ1-5; 9 nucleotides align to TRBD1. Trimming at V came to 5 bases and at J to 9 bases, leaving 11 bases not matched to a gene. The germline V gene has CDR1 MNHEY and CDR2 SMNVEV (reference sequence). The CDR3 covers 15 residues. The CDR3 reads CASSELGTGKGPQHF. CDR3 nucleotide sequence: TGTGCCAGCAGTGAGTTGGGGACAGGGAAGGGGCCCCAGCATTTT.

The J gene is TRBJ1-6, the V gene TRBV3-1 (or the pseudogene TRBV3-2); D is ambiguous. CDR1 and CDR2 (germline): LGHDT, YNNKEL (reference sequence). This CDR3 contains 13 residues. V was cut by 8 bases and J by 4 bases, with 9 bases left in between. The CDR3 protein is CASRKVYNSPLHF. DNA of the CDR3: TGTGCCAGCCGGAAGGTTTATAATTCACCCCTCCACTTT.

This clone was observed once. The chain employs TRBV20-1 and TRBJ1-5; D gene ambiguous. CDR1 is DFQATT and CDR2 is SNEGSKA in the germline V gene (reference sequence). This CDR3 is built from 11 residues. The CDR3 sequence: CSHGFNQPQHF. CDR3 nucleotides: TGCAGCCACGGATTCAATCAGCCCCAGCATTTT.